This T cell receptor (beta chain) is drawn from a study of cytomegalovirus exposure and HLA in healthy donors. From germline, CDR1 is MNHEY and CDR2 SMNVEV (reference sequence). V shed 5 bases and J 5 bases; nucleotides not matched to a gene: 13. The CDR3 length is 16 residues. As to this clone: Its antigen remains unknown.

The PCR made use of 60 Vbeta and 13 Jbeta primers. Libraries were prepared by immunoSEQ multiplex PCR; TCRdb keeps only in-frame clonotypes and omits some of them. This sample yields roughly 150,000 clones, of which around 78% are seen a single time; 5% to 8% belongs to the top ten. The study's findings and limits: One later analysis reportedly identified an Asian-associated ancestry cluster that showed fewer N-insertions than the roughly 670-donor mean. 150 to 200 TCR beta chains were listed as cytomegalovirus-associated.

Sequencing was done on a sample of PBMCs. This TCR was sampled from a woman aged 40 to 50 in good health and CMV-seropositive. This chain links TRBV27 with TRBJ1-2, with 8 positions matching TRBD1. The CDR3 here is CASSGNPQGAGYGYTF. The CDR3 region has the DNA TGTGCCAGCAGTGGAAATCCTCAGGGGGCTGGGTATGGCTACACCTTC.